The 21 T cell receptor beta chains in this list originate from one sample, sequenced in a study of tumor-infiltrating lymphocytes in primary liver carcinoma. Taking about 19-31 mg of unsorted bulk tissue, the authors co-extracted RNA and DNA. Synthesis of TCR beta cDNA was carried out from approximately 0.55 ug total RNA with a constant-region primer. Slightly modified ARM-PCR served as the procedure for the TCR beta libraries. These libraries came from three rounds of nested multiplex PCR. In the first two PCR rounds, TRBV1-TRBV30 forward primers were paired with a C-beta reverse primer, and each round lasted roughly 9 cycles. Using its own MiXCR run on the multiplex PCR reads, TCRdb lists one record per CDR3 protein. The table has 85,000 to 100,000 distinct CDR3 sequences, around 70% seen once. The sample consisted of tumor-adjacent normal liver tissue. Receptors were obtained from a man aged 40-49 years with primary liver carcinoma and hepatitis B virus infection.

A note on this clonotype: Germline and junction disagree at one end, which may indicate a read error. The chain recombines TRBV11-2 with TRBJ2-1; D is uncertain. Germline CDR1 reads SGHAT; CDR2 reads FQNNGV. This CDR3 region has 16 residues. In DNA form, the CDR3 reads TGTGTCAGCAGCCCGCAGTTGGGAAAGGGCTTCTATGAGCAGTTCTTC. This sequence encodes CVSSPQLGKGFYEQFF.

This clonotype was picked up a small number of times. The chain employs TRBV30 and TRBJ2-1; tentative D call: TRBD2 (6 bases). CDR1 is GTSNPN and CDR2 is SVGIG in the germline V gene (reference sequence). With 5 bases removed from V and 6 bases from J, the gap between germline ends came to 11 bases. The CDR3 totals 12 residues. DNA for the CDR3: TGTGCCTGGGTCCGGGACTCCAATGAGCAGTTCTTC. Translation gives CAWVRDSNEQFF. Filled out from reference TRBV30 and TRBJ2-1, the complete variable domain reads SQTIHQWPATLVQPVGSPLSLECTVEGTSNPNLYWYRQAAGRGLQLLFYSVGIGQISSEVPQNLSASRPQDRQFILSSKKLLLSDSGFYLCAWVRDSNEQFFGPGTRLTVL.

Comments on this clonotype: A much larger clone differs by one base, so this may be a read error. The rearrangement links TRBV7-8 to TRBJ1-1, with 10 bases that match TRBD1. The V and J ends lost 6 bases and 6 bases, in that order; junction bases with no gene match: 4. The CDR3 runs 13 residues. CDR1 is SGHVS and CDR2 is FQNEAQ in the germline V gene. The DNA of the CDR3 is TGTGCCAGCAGGACAGGGGGCGAAGCTGAAGCTTTCTTT. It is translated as CASRTGGEAEAFF.

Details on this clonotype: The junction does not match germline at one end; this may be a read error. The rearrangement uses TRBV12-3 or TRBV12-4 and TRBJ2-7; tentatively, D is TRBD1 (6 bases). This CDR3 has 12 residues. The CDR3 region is CVSSPGEYEQYF. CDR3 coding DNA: TGTGTCAGCAGTCCAGGGGAATACGAGCAGTACTTC.

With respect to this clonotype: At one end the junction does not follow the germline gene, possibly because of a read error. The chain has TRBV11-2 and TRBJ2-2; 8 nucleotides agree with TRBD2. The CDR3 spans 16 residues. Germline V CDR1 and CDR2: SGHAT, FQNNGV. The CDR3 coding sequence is TGTGCCAACAGCTTCACGGGGGGGGTAGGGACCGTGGAGCTGTTTTTT. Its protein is CANSFTGGVGTVELFF.

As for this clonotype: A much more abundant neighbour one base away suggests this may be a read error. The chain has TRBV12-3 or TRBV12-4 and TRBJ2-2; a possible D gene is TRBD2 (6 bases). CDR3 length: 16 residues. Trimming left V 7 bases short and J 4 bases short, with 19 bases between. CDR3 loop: CASNNKQEGGTGELFF. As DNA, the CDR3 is TGTGCCAGCAATAACAAGCAGGAGGGCGGCACCGGGGAGCTGTTTTTT.

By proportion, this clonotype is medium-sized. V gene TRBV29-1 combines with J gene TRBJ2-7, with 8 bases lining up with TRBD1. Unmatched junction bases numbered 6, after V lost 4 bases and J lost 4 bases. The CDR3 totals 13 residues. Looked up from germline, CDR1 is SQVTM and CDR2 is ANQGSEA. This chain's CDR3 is CSVGQGNVYEQYF. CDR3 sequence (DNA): TGCAGCGTTGGACAGGGGAATGTTTACGAGCAGTACTTC.

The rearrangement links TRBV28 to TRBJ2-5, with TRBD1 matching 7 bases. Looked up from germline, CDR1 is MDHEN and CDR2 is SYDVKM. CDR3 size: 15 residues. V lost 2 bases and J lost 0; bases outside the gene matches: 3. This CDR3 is CASSLRTGHQETQYF. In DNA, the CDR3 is TGTGCCAGCAGTTTAAGGACAGGACACCAAGAGACCCAGTACTTC.

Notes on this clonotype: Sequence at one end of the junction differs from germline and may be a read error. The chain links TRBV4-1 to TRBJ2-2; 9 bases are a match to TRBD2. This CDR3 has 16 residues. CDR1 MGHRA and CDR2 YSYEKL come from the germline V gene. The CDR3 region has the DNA TGCGCCAGCAGCGCCAAGCGGGAGGTTCGGACTGGGGAGCCGTTTTTT. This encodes CASSAKREVRTGEPFF.

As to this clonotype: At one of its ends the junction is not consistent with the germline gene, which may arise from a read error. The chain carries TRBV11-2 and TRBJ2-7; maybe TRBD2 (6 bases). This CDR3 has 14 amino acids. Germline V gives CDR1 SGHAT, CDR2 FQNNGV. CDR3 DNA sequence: TGTGCCAGCAGCTCGGGACTTAGCCTCTACGAGCACTACTTT. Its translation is CASSSGLSLYEHYF.

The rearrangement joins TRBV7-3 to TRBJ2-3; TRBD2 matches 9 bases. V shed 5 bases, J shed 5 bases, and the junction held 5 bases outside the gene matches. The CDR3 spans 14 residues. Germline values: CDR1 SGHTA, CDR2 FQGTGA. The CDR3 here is CASSRGLARDTQYF. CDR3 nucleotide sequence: TGTGCCAGCAGCCGTGGACTAGCGAGAGATACGCAGTATTTT.

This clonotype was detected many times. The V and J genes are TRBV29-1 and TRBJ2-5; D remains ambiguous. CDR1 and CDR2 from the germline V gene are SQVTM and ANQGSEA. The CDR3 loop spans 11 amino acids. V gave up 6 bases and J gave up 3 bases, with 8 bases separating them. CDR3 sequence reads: CSVAVEETQYF. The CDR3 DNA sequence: TGCAGCGTGGCGGTGGAAGAGACCCAGTACTTC.

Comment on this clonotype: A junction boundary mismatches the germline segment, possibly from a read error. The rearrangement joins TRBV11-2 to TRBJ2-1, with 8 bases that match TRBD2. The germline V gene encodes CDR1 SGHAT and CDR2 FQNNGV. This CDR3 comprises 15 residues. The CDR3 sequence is CASSLAGGHFNGQFF. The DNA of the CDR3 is TGTGCCAGCAGCTTAGCGGGGGGGCATTTCAATGGGCAGTTCTTC. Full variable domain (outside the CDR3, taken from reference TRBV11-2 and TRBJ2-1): EAGVAQSPRYKIIEKRQSVAFWCNPISGHATLYWYQQILGQGPKLLIQFQNNGVVDDSQLPKDRFSAERLKGVDSTLKIQPAKLEDSAVYLCASSLAGGHFNGQFFGPGTRLTVL.

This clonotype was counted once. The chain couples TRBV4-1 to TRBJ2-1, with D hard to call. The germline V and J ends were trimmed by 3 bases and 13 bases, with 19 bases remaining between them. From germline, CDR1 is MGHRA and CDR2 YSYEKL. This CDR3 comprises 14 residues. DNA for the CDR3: TGCGCCAGCAGCCACGATCCTCGTGGCGCTGATCAGTTCTTC. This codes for CASSHDPRGADQFF.

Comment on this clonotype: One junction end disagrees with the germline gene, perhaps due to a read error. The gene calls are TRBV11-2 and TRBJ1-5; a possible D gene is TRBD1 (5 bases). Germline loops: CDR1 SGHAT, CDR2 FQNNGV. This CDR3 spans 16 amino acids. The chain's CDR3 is CGSSRAGGYGNQPQHF. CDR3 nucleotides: TGTGGCAGCAGCCGGGCGGGGGGGTATGGCAATCAGCCCCAGCATTTT.

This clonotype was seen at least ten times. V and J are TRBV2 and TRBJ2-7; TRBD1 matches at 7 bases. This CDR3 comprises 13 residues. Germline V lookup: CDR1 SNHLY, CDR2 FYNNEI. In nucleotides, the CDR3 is TGTGCGAGCGCCGGGACAGTTCACTACGAGCAGTACTTC. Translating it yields CASAGTVHYEQYF.

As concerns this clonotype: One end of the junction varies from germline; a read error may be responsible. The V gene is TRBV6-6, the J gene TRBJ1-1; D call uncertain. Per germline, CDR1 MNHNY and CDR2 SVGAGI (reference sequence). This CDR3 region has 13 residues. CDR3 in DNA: TGTGCCAGCAGTTACGTAAGGAGTACTGAAGCTCTCTTT. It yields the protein CASSYVRSTEALF.

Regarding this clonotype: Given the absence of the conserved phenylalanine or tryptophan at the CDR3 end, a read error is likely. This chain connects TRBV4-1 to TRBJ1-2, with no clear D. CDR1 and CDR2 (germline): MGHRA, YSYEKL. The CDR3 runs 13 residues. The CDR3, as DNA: TGCACCAGCAGCCAAGTAACTAACTATGGCTACACCGTC. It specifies CTSSQVTNYGYTV.

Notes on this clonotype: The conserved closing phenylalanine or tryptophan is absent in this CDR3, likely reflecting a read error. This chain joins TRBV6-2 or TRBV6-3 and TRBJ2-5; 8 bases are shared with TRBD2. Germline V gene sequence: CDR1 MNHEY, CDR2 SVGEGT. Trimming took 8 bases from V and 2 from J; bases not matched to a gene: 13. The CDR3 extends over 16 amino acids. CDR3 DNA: TGTGCCAGCGAGCCTTCGTCGGGGGGGTTGCAAGAGACCCAGTACTCC. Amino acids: CASEPSSGGLQETQYS.

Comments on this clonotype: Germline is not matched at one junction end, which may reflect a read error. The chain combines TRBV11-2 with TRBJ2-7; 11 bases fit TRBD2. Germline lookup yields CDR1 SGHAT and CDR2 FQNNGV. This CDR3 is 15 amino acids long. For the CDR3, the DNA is TGTGCCAGCAGCGTCACTAGCGGGGGCTTCTACGAGCGGTACTTC. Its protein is CASSVTSGGFYERYF.

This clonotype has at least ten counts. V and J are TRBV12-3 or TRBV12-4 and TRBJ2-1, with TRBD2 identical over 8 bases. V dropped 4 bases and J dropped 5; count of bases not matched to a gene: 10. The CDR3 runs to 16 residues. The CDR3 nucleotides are TGTGCCAGCAGTTCCTTCTTAGCGGGAAAGAACAATGAGCAGTTCTTC. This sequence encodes CASSSFLAGKNNEQFF.